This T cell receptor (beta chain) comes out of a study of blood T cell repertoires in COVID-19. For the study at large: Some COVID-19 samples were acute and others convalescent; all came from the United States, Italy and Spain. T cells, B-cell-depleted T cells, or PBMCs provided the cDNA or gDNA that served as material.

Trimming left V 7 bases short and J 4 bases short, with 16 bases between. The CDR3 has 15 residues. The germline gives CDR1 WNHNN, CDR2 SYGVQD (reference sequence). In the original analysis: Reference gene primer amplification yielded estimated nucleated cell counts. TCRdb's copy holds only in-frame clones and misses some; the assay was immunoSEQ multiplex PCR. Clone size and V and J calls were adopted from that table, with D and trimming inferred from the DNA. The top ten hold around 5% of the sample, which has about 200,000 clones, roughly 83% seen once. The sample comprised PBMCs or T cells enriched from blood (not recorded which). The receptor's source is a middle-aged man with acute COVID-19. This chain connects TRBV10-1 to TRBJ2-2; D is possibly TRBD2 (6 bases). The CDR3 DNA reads TGCGCCAGCATGGCGGGATTAGTTGGCACCGGGGAGCTGTTTTTT. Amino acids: CASMAGLVGTGELFF.